The 23 T cell receptor beta chains in this list originate from one sample, sequenced in a study of shared clonotypes between healthy human individuals. Some clones are missing from TCRdb's copy, which holds only in-frame ones; the method was immunoSEQ multiplex PCR. The sample consists of roughly 2 million clones, about 95% of them appearing once. CD45RO negativity and positive selection for CCR7 defined naive CD8 cells, a population that excluded terminally differentiated effector memory CD45RA+ cells. The sequencing sample was made of naive CD8+ T cells sorted from blood. These receptors were taken from a man between 18 and 29 years old in good health.

This chain links TRBV9 with TRBJ2-7; TRBD2 aligns across 10 bases. The CDR3 extends over 15 amino acids. Trimming removed 4 bases from V and 3 bases from J; junction bases left unmatched: 7. From germline, CDR1 is SGDLS and CDR2 YYNGEE. CDR3 loop: CASSTGASGGYEQYF. The CDR3 coding sequence is TGTGCCAGCAGCACGGGAGCTAGCGGGGGCTACGAGCAGTACTTC.

The rearrangement joins TRBV4-1 to TRBJ1-2; D unclear. Trimming left V 0 bases short and J 4 bases short, with 12 bases between. There are 15 residues in the CDR3. Germline CDR1 reads MGHRA; CDR2 reads YSYEKL. This CDR3 reads CASSQDVEQTYGYTF. For the CDR3, the DNA is TGCGCCAGCAGCCAAGACGTTGAACAGACCTATGGCTACACCTTC.

A remark on this clone: The sample has other DNA sequences that encode this CDR3 too. The rearrangement joins TRBV7-9 to TRBJ2-1, with unresolved D. V lost 0 bases, J lost 5 bases, and 5 bases lay in between. Germline CDR1 reads SEHNR; CDR2 reads FQNEAQ (reference sequence). CDR3 length equals 13 residues. CDR3 nucleotides: TGTGCCAGCAGCTTAGCCCTTGACAATGAGCAGTTCTTC. Encoded protein: CASSLALDNEQFF. The full variable domain, its missing parts supplied by reference TRBV7-9 and TRBJ2-1, is DTGVSQNPRHKITKRGQNVTFRCDPISEHNRLYWYRQTLGQGPEFLTYFQNEAQLEKSRLLSDRFSAERPKGSFSTLEIQRTEQGDSAMYLCASSLALDNEQFFGPGTRLTVL.

The V gene is TRBV11-2, the J gene TRBJ2-7; D unclear. Germline V gene sequence: CDR1 SGHAT, CDR2 FQNNGV. The CDR3 runs 16 residues. Trimming stripped 7 bases from V and 0 bases from J, with 19 bases between. CDR3 sequence: CASTEASFPVSYEQYF. The CDR3 nucleotides are TGTGCCAGCACCGAAGCGTCCTTCCCCGTCTCCTACGAGCAGTACTTC. Supplemented by reference TRBV11-2 and TRBJ2-7, the full variable domain reads EAGVAQSPRYKIIEKRQSVAFWCNPISGHATLYWYQQILGQGPKLLIQFQNNGVVDDSQLPKDRFSAERLKGVDSTLKIQPAKLEDSAVYLCASTEASFPVSYEQYFGPGTRLTVT.

J is TRBJ1-2 and V is TRBV25-1, with D possibly being TRBD1 (6 bases). The V end lost 6 bases, the J end lost 5 bases, and 16 bases lay between the germline ends. Germline V lookup: CDR1 MGHDK, CDR2 SYGVNS. There are 14 residues in the CDR3. The CDR3 here is CASSASRDTYGYTF. The CDR3 nucleotides read TGTGCCAGCAGCGCAAGCCGGGACACTTATGGCTACACCTTC.

As concerns this clone: In the same sample, other DNA sequences code for this CDR3. This chain uses TRBV6-5 with TRBJ2-7; D is uncertain. The CDR3 loop spans 13 amino acids. Germline CDR1 and CDR2: MNHEY and SVGAGI. Trimming pared 1 base from V and 4 bases from J, leaving 8 bases between. Here the CDR3 reads CASSYYRSYEQYF. The DNA for the CDR3 is TGTGCCAGCAGTTACTACAGATCTTACGAGCAGTACTTC.

V and J are TRBV7-9 and TRBJ2-3, with TRBD2 identical over 14 bases. V dropped 7 bases and J dropped 5; count of bases not matched to a gene: 5. The CDR3 spans 15 residues. Germline V CDR1 and CDR2: SEHNR, FQNEAQ (reference sequence). The DNA for the CDR3 is TGTGCCAGCACCTGGGGGACTAGCGGGGGAGATACGCAGTATTTT. Amino acid sequence: CASTWGTSGGDTQYF.

The V call is TRBV4-2, the J call TRBJ2-1; D is tentatively TRBD1 or TRBD2 (6 bases each). The V gene lost 4 bases and the J gene lost 8 bases, with 21 bases spanning the gap. The germline gives CDR1 LGHNA, CDR2 YNFKEQ. CDR3 size: 16 residues. The CDR3 here is CASSPRDTGAFDEQFF. Written as DNA, the CDR3 is TGTGCCAGCAGCCCCCGGGACACGGGGGCTTTCGATGAGCAGTTCTTC.

The chain's CDR3 is CSVELTGEQYF. CDR3 sequence (DNA): TGCAGCGTTGAATTGACGGGCGAGCAGTACTTC. V usage is TRBV29-1 and J usage is TRBJ2-7; D gene uncertain. This CDR3 has 11 amino acids. V lost 2 bases and J 6 bases, leaving 8 bases between the germline ends. Per the germline V gene, CDR1 is SQVTM and CDR2 is ANQGSEA.

This clone was detected once. The V call is TRBV4-1, the J call TRBJ2-2, with D uncertain. V was cut by 1 base and J by 6 bases, with 9 bases left in between. In germline, CDR1 is MGHRA, CDR2 YSYEKL. The length of the CDR3 is 14 residues. CDR3 loop: CASSQAGFPGELFF. The CDR3 DNA reads as TGCGCCAGCAGCCAAGCCGGTTTTCCCGGGGAGCTGTTTTTT.

About this clone itself: Additional DNA sequences in this sample encode the identical CDR3. The CDR3 DNA is TGTGCCAGCAGCTCGGACTCCACAGATACGCAGTATTTT. It codes for CASSSDSTDTQYF. V and J are TRBV13 and TRBJ2-3, with D perhaps TRBD2 (5 bases). CDR1 is PRHDT and CDR2 is FYEKMQ in the germline V gene (reference sequence). V dropped 4 bases and J dropped 2 bases, with 7 bases sitting between them. This CDR3 contains 13 residues.

The chain has TRBV10-2 and TRBJ1-6; maybe TRBD1 (5 bases). V lost 2 bases, J lost 0 bases, and 11 bases lay in between. The CDR3 contains 17 residues. Germline V CDR1 and CDR2: WSHSY, SAAADI. The CDR3 sequence is CASSEAGPHSYNSPLHF. CDR3 sequence (DNA): TGCGCCAGCAGTGAGGCAGGGCCACACTCCTATAATTCACCCCTCCACTTT.

The chain couples TRBV7-9 to TRBJ1-1; TRBD1 matches 8 bases. The CDR3 loop spans 15 amino acids. Germline-derived CDR1 and CDR2 are SEHNR and FQNEAQ (reference sequence). With 1 base clipped from V and 1 base from J, the junction kept 2 bases outside the gene matches. CDR3 nucleotides: TGTGCCAGCAGCTTAGTGCAGGGGGCGAACACTGAAGCTTTCTTT. Protein sequence: CASSLVQGANTEAFF. The full variable domain, rest sourced from reference TRBV7-9 and TRBJ1-1, is DTGVSQNPRHKITKRGQNVTFRCDPISEHNRLYWYRQTLGQGPEFLTYFQNEAQLEKSRLLSDRFSAERPKGSFSTLEIQRTEQGDSAMYLCASSLVQGANTEAFFGQGTRLTVV.

The chain is built from TRBV19 and TRBJ1-1; 8 nucleotides match TRBD1. Germline assignment: CDR1 LNHDA and CDR2 SQIVND (reference sequence). The V and J ends lost 3 bases and 3 bases, in that order; junction bases with no gene match: 9. The CDR3 runs to 16 residues. The CDR3 loop is CASSIGTGPLDTEAFF. CDR3 nucleotides: TGTGCCAGTAGTATCGGGACAGGACCCTTGGACACTGAAGCTTTCTTT.

J is TRBJ2-7 and V is TRBV28; the D gene is possibly TRBD1 (6 bases). The CDR3 is 13 amino acids. The germline V gene has CDR1 MDHEN and CDR2 SYDVKM. V was pared by 6 bases and J by 5 bases, with 14 bases between. The CDR3 coding sequence is TGTGCCAGCAGCCGTACAGGGATCCACGAGCAGTACTTC. Translation gives CASSRTGIHEQYF.

This chain links TRBV29-1 with TRBJ2-3; 7 bases align to TRBD2. The J segment lost 4 bases and the V segment lost 4 bases, leaving 5 bases of the junction unmatched. The CDR3 is made up of 13 amino acids. Germline V gene data show CDR1 as SQVTM and CDR2 as ANQGSEA. The CDR3 loop is CSVAGGGADTQYF. The CDR3 DNA reads as TGCAGCGTTGCTGGCGGGGGTGCAGATACGCAGTATTTT.

This sequence joins TRBV5-6 and TRBJ1-1; D unresolved. This CDR3 has 13 amino acids. The V and J ends lost 0 bases and 3 bases respectively, with 6 bases between them. CDR1 and CDR2 from the germline V gene are SGHDT and YYEEEE. The CDR3 DNA is TGTGCCAGCAGCTTGGAGCTAGACACTGAAGCTTTCTTT. Residues: CASSLELDTEAFF.

The V gene is TRBV11-3, the J gene TRBJ2-3, with D possibly TRBD2 on 5 matching bases. The CDR3 runs to 15 residues. Trimming took 1 base from V and 4 from J, leaving 12 bases between them. Per the germline V gene, CDR1 is SGHNT and CDR2 is YENEEA. As DNA, the CDR3 is TGTGCCAGCAGCTTAGTGGGAGCAGTGGCAGATACGCAGTATTTT. This translates into CASSLVGAVADTQYF.

The V call is TRBV7-9, the J call TRBJ2-7; TRBD1 might be the D (5 bases). This CDR3 has 16 amino acids. V was clipped by 4 bases and J by 2 bases, with 18 bases between them. Germline CDR1 reads SEHNR; CDR2 reads FQNEAQ (reference sequence). CDR3 nucleotide sequence: TGTGCCAGCAGCTCAGAGCTGAGACAGAGCCCCTACGAGCAGTACTTC. Its translation: CASSSELRQSPYEQYF.

This rearrangement joins TRBV15 to TRBJ1-2; tentatively, D is TRBD1 (5 bases). Trimming removed 5 bases from V and 3 bases from J, with 16 bases in between. This CDR3 is built from 15 residues. Germline loops: CDR1 LNHNV, CDR2 YYDKDF (reference sequence). Here the CDR3 reads CATSGGLEGYYGYTF. Written as DNA, the CDR3 is TGTGCCACCAGCGGGGGTCTCGAGGGCTACTATGGCTACACCTTC.

This CDR3 reads CASSPYEGLYFF. The CDR3 coding sequence is TGTGCCAGCAGCCCCTACGAGGGACTCTATTTCTTC. The chain has TRBV7-9 and TRBJ2-1; maybe TRBD2 (6 bases). V shed 5 bases and J shed 16 bases, with 18 bases lying between them. CDR1 and CDR2 from the germline V gene are SEHNR and FQNEAQ (reference sequence). The length of the CDR3 is 12 residues.

This sequence joins TRBV7-9 and TRBJ1-1; 8 bases agree with TRBD1. Germline V gives CDR1 SEHNR, CDR2 FQNEAQ (reference sequence). The CDR3 has 17 residues. After removal of 5 bases from V and 0 bases from J, the junction contained 11 bases not matched to a gene. The CDR3 loop reads CASSPYSGTGMNTEAFF. DNA of the CDR3: TGTGCCAGCAGCCCATATTCCGGGACAGGTATGAACACTGAAGCTTTCTTT. The variable domain in full, completed from reference TRBV7-9 and TRBJ1-1, reads DTGVSQNPRHKITKRGQNVTFRCDPISEHNRLYWYRQTLGQGPEFLTYFQNEAQLEKSRLLSDRFSAERPKGSFSTLEIQRTEQGDSAMYLCASSPYSGTGMNTEAFFGQGTRLTVV.

On this clone itself: The same CDR3 is also encoded by other DNA sequences in this sample. The chain carries TRBV7-9 and TRBJ1-6, with 9 bases identical to TRBD1. The CDR3 has 15 residues. V gave up 4 bases and J gave up 4 bases; unmatched junction bases: 2. CDR1 and CDR2 (germline): SEHNR, FQNEAQ (reference sequence). The CDR3 DNA reads as TGTGCCAGCAGCTCGACAGGGGGTTATAATTCACCCCTCCACTTT. Protein sequence: CASSSTGGYNSPLHF.